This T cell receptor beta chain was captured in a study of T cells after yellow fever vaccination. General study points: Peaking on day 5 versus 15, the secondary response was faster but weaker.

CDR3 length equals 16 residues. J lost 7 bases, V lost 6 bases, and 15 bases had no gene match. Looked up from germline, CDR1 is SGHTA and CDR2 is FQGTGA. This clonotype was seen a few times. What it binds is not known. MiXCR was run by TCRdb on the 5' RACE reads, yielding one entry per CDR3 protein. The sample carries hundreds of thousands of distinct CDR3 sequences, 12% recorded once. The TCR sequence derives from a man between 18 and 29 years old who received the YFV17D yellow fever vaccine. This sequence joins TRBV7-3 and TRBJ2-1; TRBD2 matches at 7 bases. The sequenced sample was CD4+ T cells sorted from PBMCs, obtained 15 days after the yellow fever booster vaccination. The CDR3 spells CASSVDRTRAGNEQFF. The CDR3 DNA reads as TGTGCCAGCAGTGTTGACCGGACTAGGGCCGGAAATGAGCAGTTCTTC.